This entry describes one T cell receptor (beta chain). This sample was included in a study of blood T cells in healthy people across ages. V dropped 4 bases and J dropped 2; count of bases not matched to a gene: 15. Germline values: CDR1 SGHKS, CDR2 YYEKEE (reference sequence). The CDR3 runs to 18 residues. Sample-barcoded 5' priming and a J-beta primer mix drove a second PCR of about 7 to 12 cycles. TCRdb called the 5' RACE reads again in MiXCR, with one record for every CDR3 protein. Of approximately 290,000 distinct CDR3 sequences listed, roughly 29% are singletons. J is TRBJ2-3 and V is TRBV5-5; 8 bases fit TRBD2. Material for sequencing was blood. The origin of this receptor is a woman aged 70 to 79 in good health. The CDR3 DNA reads as TGTGCCAGCAGCCGGACACAGATAGCGGGACGGAACACAGATACGCAGTATTTT. This codes for CASSRTQIAGRNTDTQYF.